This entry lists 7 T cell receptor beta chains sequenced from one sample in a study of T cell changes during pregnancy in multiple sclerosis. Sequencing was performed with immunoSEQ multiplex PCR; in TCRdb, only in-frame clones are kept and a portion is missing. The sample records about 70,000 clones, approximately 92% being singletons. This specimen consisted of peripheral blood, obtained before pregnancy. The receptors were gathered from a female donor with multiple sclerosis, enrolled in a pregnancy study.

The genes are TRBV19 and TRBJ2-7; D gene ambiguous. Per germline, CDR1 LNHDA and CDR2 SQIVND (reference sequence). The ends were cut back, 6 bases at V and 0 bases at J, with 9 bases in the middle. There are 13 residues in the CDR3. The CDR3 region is CASSLRYSYEQYF. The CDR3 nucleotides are TGTGCCAGTAGCCTACGATACTCCTACGAGCAGTACTTC.

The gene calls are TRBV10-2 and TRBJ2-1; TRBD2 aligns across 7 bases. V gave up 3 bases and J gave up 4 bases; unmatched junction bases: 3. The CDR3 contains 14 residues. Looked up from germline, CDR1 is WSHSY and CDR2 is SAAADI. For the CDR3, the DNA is TGCGCCAGCAGTGACTTAGCGGGTTACAATGAGCAGTTCTTC. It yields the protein CASSDLAGYNEQFF.

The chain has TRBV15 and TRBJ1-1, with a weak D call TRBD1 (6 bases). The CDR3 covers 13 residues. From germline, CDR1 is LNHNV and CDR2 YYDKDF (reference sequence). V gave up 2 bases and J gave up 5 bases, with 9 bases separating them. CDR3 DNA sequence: TGTGCCACCAGCAGACACAGGGTGACTGAAGCTTTCTTT. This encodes CATSRHRVTEAFF.

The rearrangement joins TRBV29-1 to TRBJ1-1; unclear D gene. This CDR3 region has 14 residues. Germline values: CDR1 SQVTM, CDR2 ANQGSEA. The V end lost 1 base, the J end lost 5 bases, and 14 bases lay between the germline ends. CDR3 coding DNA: TGCAGCGTTGAAGTTGGAGGCACATTAACTGAAGCTTTCTTT. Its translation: CSVEVGGTLTEAFF.

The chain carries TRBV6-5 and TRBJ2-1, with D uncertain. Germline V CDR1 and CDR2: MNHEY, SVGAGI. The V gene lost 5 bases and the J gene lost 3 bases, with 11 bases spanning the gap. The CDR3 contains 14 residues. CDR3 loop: CASSPSASYNEQFF. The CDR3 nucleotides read TGTGCCAGCAGTCCCTCTGCTAGCTACAATGAGCAGTTCTTC.

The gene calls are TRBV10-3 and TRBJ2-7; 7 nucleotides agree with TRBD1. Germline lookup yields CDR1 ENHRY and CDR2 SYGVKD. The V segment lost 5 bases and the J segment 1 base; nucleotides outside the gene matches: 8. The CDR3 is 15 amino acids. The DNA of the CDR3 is TGTGCCATCAGTTATCTCGGGACAGATTCCTACGAGCAGTACTTC. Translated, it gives CAISYLGTDSYEQYF.

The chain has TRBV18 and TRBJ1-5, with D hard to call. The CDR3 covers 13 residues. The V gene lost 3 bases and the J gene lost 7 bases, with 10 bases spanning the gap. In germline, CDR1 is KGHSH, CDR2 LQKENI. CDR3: CASSPEGDQPQHF. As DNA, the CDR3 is TGTGCCAGCTCACCGGAGGGAGACCAGCCCCAGCATTTT.